This entry lists 24 T cell receptor beta chains sequenced from one sample in a study of T-cell reconstitution after alpha-beta-depleted transplantation in children. Researchers prepared the TCRbeta library using unique molecular identifiers, the study reports. TCRdb reprocessed the PCR reads via MiXCR and lists one record per CDR3 protein. The sample lists more than 400,000 distinct CDR3 sequences; over 10% were seen once. The source was PBMCs, mostly from graft donor cells, collected 180 days after TCRalphabeta/CD19-depleted stem cell transplant. These receptors were collected from a female patient aged 2 to 10 who had a stem cell transplant for aplastic anemia, so the T cells may come from the graft donor.

The chain carries TRBV4-2 and TRBJ2-7; the match to TRBD2 covers 7 bases. CDR1 is LGHNA, CDR2 YNFKEQ, per germline. The CDR3 sequence is 15 residues long. The trim removed 4 bases at V and 2 bases at J, leaving 8 bases unmatched. The CDR3 is CASSPLAGSTYEQYF. The CDR3 region has the DNA TGTGCCAGCAGCCCTTTAGCGGGTTCTACCTACGAGCAGTACTTC.

CDR3 in amino acids: CASEEPWDTNTEAFF. The CDR3 DNA follows: TGTGCCAGCGAGGAACCTTGGGACACCAACACTGAAGCTTTCTTT. The chain employs TRBV28 and TRBJ1-1; tentatively, D is TRBD1 (6 bases). Trimming shortened V by 8 bases and J by 2 bases, and 18 bases separated the two germline ends. The germline V gene has CDR1 MDHEN and CDR2 SYDVKM. The CDR3 is 15 amino acids.

This clonotype was seen more than once but under ten times. This chain uses TRBV9 with TRBJ2-2; D may be TRBD1 (5 bases). Trimming cost V 3 bases and J 5 bases, with 14 bases left between them. This CDR3 has 15 residues. The V gene's germline CDR1 is SGDLS and CDR2 YYNGEE. The CDR3 sequence is CASSATDTRTGELFF. The DNA of the CDR3 is TGTGCCAGCAGCGCCACGGACACTCGAACCGGGGAGCTGTTTTTT.

The chain carries TRBV7-1 and TRBJ2-7; a possible D gene is TRBD2 (6 bases). TRBV7-1 is labeled an ORF, and its function is uncertain. V lost 4 bases to trimming and J lost 3 bases, with 10 bases between them. The CDR3 totals 13 residues. This CDR3 is CASSWGTYYEQYF. The CDR3 nucleotides read TGTGCCAGCAGCTGGGGGACTTACTACGAGCAGTACTTC.

The V and J genes are TRBV30 and TRBJ2-2; TRBD2 agrees at 10 bases. V shed 0 bases and J 7 bases; nucleotides not matched to a gene: 5. The CDR3 is made up of 15 amino acids. Germline loops: CDR1 GTSNPN, CDR2 SVGIG (reference sequence). The CDR3 coding sequence is TGTGCCTGGAGTGTACTAGCGGGAAAAGTCGGGGAGCTGTTTTTT. This codes for CAWSVLAGKVGELFF. Drawing the rest from reference TRBV30 and TRBJ2-2, the complete variable domain is SQTIHQWPATLVQPVGSPLSLECTVEGTSNPNLYWYRQAAGRGLQLLFYSVGIGQISSEVPQNLSASRPQDRQFILSSKKLLLSDSGFYLCAWSVLAGKVGELFFGEGSRLTVL.

The chain uses TRBV6-1 and TRBJ1-2; 10 bases agree with TRBD1. V shed 7 bases and J 0 bases; nucleotides not matched to a gene: 8. CDR3 length: 16 amino acids. The germline CDR1 and CDR2 sequences are MNHNS and SASEGT. CDR3 sequence reads: CASTGGQGNPNYGYTF. The CDR3 DNA follows: TGTGCCAGCACCGGGGGACAGGGGAACCCTAACTATGGCTACACCTTC.

This clonotype has only a few counts. The J gene is TRBJ2-1, the V gene TRBV29-1; TRBD2 matches at 13 bases. J was trimmed by 9 bases and V by 4 bases; bases with no gene match: 6. The CDR3 covers 14 residues. CDR1 is SQVTM and CDR2 is ANQGSEA in the germline V gene. Here the CDR3 reads CSVGMGLAGLEQFF. The DNA for the CDR3 is TGCAGCGTTGGTATGGGACTAGCGGGGCTTGAGCAGTTCTTC.

The V gene is TRBV15, the J gene TRBJ2-1; 8 bases line up with TRBD2. After removal of 0 bases from V and 3 bases from J, the junction contained 10 bases not matched to a gene. Per germline, CDR1 LNHNV and CDR2 YYDKDF (reference sequence). This CDR3 has 18 residues. The CDR3 DNA is TGTGCCACCAGCAGAGAACCCGGGACTAGGGCAATCTACAATGAGCAGTTCTTC. It yields the protein CATSREPGTRAIYNEQFF.

This clonotype was recorded at least ten times. V and J are TRBV29-1 and TRBJ1-4; D is unclear. In germline, CDR1 is SQVTM, CDR2 ANQGSEA. Between the trimmed V and J ends, which lost 4 bases and 7 bases, there was a span of 4 bases. The CDR3 extends over 10 amino acids. The CDR3 nucleotides read TGCAGCGTTGGCGGTGAAAAACTGTTTTTT. It is translated as CSVGGEKLFF. Full variable domain (missing parts from reference TRBV29-1 and TRBJ1-4): SAVISQKPSRDICQRGTSLTIQCQVDSQVTMMFWYRQQPGQSLTLIATANQGSEATYESGFVIDKFPISRPNLTFSTLTVSNMSPEDSSIYLCSVGGEKLFFGSGTQLSVL.

This clonotype showed up just a few times. This chain uses TRBV29-1 with TRBJ2-1, with TRBD2 identical over 13 bases. Per germline, CDR1 SQVTM and CDR2 ANQGSEA. The CDR3 is 15 residues long. V lost 3 bases and J lost 9; bases outside the gene matches: 8. The CDR3: CSVDFTSGRASEQFF. CDR3 DNA: TGCAGCGTTGATTTTACTAGCGGGAGGGCCAGTGAGCAGTTCTTC.

This rearrangement joins TRBV27 to TRBJ2-7, with D perhaps TRBD1 (6 bases). This CDR3 comprises 9 residues. Germline V gene data show CDR1 as MNHEY and CDR2 as SMNVEV (reference sequence). The CDR3 bases are TGTGCCAGCAGTCGGGCTAGGGGGGTC. Its protein is CASSRARGV.

This sequence joins TRBV7-9 and TRBJ2-7; D may match TRBD1 or TRBD2 (6 bases each). Germline CDR1 reads SEHNR; CDR2 reads FQNEAQ (reference sequence). Trimming left V 1 base short and J 6 bases short, with 10 bases between. The CDR3 runs 13 residues. This CDR3 reads CASSLEKGGEQYV. In DNA form, the CDR3 reads TGTGCCAGCAGCTTAGAAAAGGGGGGCGAGCAGTACGTC.

This clonotype came up a few times. The chain carries TRBV5-8 and TRBJ2-2; 7 bases are shared with TRBD1. From germline, CDR1 is SGHTS and CDR2 YDEGEE. This CDR3 comprises 16 residues. J was trimmed by 0 bases and V by 3 bases; bases with no gene match: 5. The CDR3 DNA sequence: TGTGCCAGCAGCTCGGGACAGCTAGCGAACACCGGGGAGCTGTTTTTT. As protein: CASSSGQLANTGELFF.

V and J are TRBV5-1 and TRBJ2-2; maybe TRBD1 (7 bases). V dropped 3 bases and J dropped 7 bases, with 13 bases sitting between them. Germline V gene sequence: CDR1 SGHRS, CDR2 YFSETQ. The CDR3 is 14 amino acids. CDR3 loop: CASSWTGGDGELFF. The CDR3 DNA sequence: TGCGCCAGCAGCTGGACAGGCGGGGACGGGGAGCTGTTTTTT.

This clonotype has a count of ten or more. V usage is TRBV3-1 and J usage is TRBJ2-7, with TRBD1 identical over 10 bases. CDR3 length equals 17 residues. Germline V gene sequence: CDR1 LGHDT, CDR2 YNNKEL (reference sequence). J was trimmed by 5 bases and V by 0 bases; bases with no gene match: 10. CDR3 DNA sequence: TGTGCCAGCAGCCAAGATCCACCCGGGACAGGGGCGGACGAGCAGTACGTC. Its protein is CASSQDPPGTGADEQYV.

The chain employs TRBV12-3 or TRBV12-4 and TRBJ2-5; D gene uncertain. The ends were cut back, 8 bases at V and 5 bases at J, with 15 bases in the middle. The CDR3 loop spans 13 amino acids. The CDR3 loop is CASDLGWGETQYF. In nucleotides, the CDR3 is TGTGCCAGCGACTTAGGGTGGGGTGAGACCCAGTACTTC.

This clonotype was picked up a small number of times. The CDR3 here is CASSQDRSAQKTQYF. In nucleotides, the CDR3 is TGCGCCAGCAGCCAAGATAGATCAGCCCAGAAGACCCAGTACTTC. V is TRBV4-1 and J is TRBJ2-5; D call uncertain. Trimming took off 0 bases at V and 6 bases at J, with 14 bases between the two ends. The CDR3 sequence is 15 residues long. Germline V gene sequence: CDR1 MGHRA, CDR2 YSYEKL.

The table lists this clonotype with a few counts. The V gene is TRBV15, the J gene TRBJ1-5; D not resolved. The V gene lost 0 bases and the J gene lost 2 bases, with 14 bases spanning the gap. The CDR3 totals 17 residues. Germline assignment: CDR1 LNHNV and CDR2 YYDKDF (reference sequence). CDR3 nucleotide sequence: TGTGCCACCAGCAGAGACCGGGCCGGTCGTGGCAATCAGCCCCAGCATTTT. Amino acids: CATSRDRAGRGNQPQHF.

This clonotype has a handful of counts. CDR3 DNA: TGTGCCAGCAGCCGAGGGACAGGGGGTGCTTTCTTT. As protein: CASSRGTGGAFF. The V call is TRBV12-3 or TRBV12-4, the J call TRBJ1-1; TRBD1 matches 11 bases. The CDR3 spans 12 residues. J was trimmed by 11 bases and V by 6 bases; bases with no gene match: 5.

This clonotype turned up a few times. This chain joins TRBV15 and TRBJ2-5; the D gene is possibly TRBD2 (6 bases). Germline-derived CDR1 and CDR2 are LNHNV and YYDKDF (reference sequence). The CDR3 is 15 residues long. The V end lost 3 bases, the J end lost 0 bases, and 11 bases lay between the germline ends. CDR3 sequence reads: CATSSGGLYQETQYF. In nucleotides, the CDR3 is TGTGCCACCAGCAGCGGGGGACTTTACCAAGAGACCCAGTACTTC.

In its sample, this clonotype was seen a few times. The rearrangement links TRBV6-2 or TRBV6-3 to TRBJ1-5; no firm D call. Between the trimmed V and J ends, which lost 4 bases and 0 bases, there was a span of 16 bases. The V gene's germline CDR1 is MNHEY and CDR2 SVGEGT. CDR3 length: 17 amino acids. CDR3 sequence: CASSSPGATLSNQPQHF. In nucleotides, the CDR3 is TGTGCCAGCAGTTCTCCGGGAGCTACTCTTAGCAATCAGCCCCAGCATTTT.

The chain links TRBV28 to TRBJ1-3; D remains unclear. Germline CDR1 is MDHEN and CDR2 is SYDVKM. The ends were cut back, 6 bases at V and 1 base at J, with 10 bases in the middle. The CDR3 covers 14 residues. The CDR3 nucleotides read TGTGCCAGCAGCCCACTCCGATCTGGAAACACCATATATTTT. This gives the protein CASSPLRSGNTIYF.

This clonotype occurred a few times. The rearrangement links TRBV19 to TRBJ2-4; tentatively, D is TRBD1 or TRBD2 (5 bases each). Trimming pared 7 bases from V and 6 bases from J, leaving 16 bases between. This CDR3 has 14 residues. In germline, CDR1 is LNHDA, CDR2 SQIVND (reference sequence). CDR3 DNA: TGTGCCAGTAACTCCGGGACCAACCTAAACATTCAGTACTTC. It codes for CASNSGTNLNIQYF.

There are many counts of this clonotype. This chain joins TRBV28 and TRBJ2-6, with TRBD2 matching over 12 bases. This CDR3 is 20 amino acids long. CDR1 is MDHEN, CDR2 SYDVKM, per germline. V was clipped by 6 bases and J by 1 base; unmatched bases: 13. The DNA for the CDR3 is TGTGCCAGCAGACCGACTAGCGGGAGAGTAACTGTATCTGGGGCCAACGTCCTGACTTTC. It encodes CASRPTSGRVTVSGANVLTF.